The 12 T cell receptor beta chains below all came from one sample that was sequenced in a study of blood T cell repertoires in COVID-19. TCRdb's table, derived via immunoSEQ multiplex PCR, lists solely in-frame clones and lacks some. Of about 140,000 clones listed, almost 85% are singletons. The sample consisted of PBMCs or T cells enriched from blood (not recorded which). These receptors all stem from a man between 40 and 49 years old with acute COVID-19.

CDR3 loop: CASSQEVGVYNEQFF. DNA for the CDR3: TGTGCCAGCAGCCAAGAAGTCGGGGTGTACAATGAGCAGTTCTTC. The chain employs TRBV3-1 (or the pseudogene TRBV3-2) and TRBJ2-1; D perhaps matches TRBD2 (5 bases). This CDR3 has 15 amino acids. V was trimmed by 0 bases and J by 4 bases, leaving 10 bases between them. Germline V gene lookup returns CDR1 LGHDT and CDR2 YNNKEL (reference sequence).

The V and J genes are TRBV6-5 and TRBJ1-2, with D possibly TRBD1 on 5 matching bases. Germline V gene sequence: CDR1 MNHEY, CDR2 SVGAGI. This CDR3 region has 14 residues. V lost 2 bases and J 1 base, leaving 8 bases between the germline ends. DNA of the CDR3: TGTGCCAGCAGTTACGACAGACATAACTATGGCTACACCTTC. This sequence encodes CASSYDRHNYGYTF.

The V gene is TRBV4-2, the J gene TRBJ1-1, with TRBD1 identical over 7 bases. V was pared by 0 bases and J by 1 base, with 5 bases of the junction left unmatched. Germline assignment: CDR1 LGHNA and CDR2 YNFKEQ. The CDR3 is made up of 16 amino acids. CDR3 nucleotides: TGTGCCAGCAGCCAAGAAAAGACAGGGCCGAACACTGAAGCTTTCTTT. Translation gives CASSQEKTGPNTEAFF.

Written as DNA, the CDR3 is TGCAGTGTAAGCCTCCAAGAGACCCAGTACTTC. It codes for CSVSLQETQYF. The chain uses TRBV20-1 and TRBJ2-5; D is uncertain. The CDR3 sequence is 11 residues long. Trimming removed 7 bases from V and 1 base from J, with 7 bases in between. Germline CDR1 reads DFQATT; CDR2 reads SNEGSKA (reference sequence).

The rearrangement joins TRBV3-1 (or the pseudogene TRBV3-2) to TRBJ2-3; TRBD2 matches at 10 bases. CDR1 and CDR2 from the germline V gene are LGHDT and YNNKEL (reference sequence). V was pared by 2 bases and J by 1 base, with 9 bases of the junction left unmatched. The CDR3 runs 18 residues. The CDR3 sequence: CASSQTPPLAGGTDTQYF. The CDR3 region has the DNA TGTGCCAGCAGCCAAACTCCTCCGCTAGCGGGGGGCACAGATACGCAGTATTTT.

This clone was observed a handful of times. V and J are TRBV15 and TRBJ1-5; D not resolved. From germline, CDR1 is LNHNV and CDR2 YYDKDF (reference sequence). The CDR3 is 15 residues long. V lost 3 bases to trimming and J lost 6 bases, with 15 bases between them. The CDR3 DNA follows: TGTGCCACCAGCAGGGCTACAGTGGGAGGTCAGCCCCAGCATTTT. The encoded protein is CATSRATVGGQPQHF.

A few counts support this clone. The gene calls are TRBV19 and TRBJ2-1, with D tentatively TRBD2 (5 bases). V shed 2 bases and J shed 4 bases, with 9 bases lying between them. The CDR3 runs 14 residues. The germline CDR1 and CDR2 sequences are LNHDA and SQIVND (reference sequence). Written as DNA, the CDR3 is TGTGCCAGTAGTATAATCGGGGATTACAATGAGCAGTTCTTC. Protein product: CASSIIGDYNEQFF.

V and J are TRBV3-1 (or the pseudogene TRBV3-2) and TRBJ2-7, with 9 bases that match TRBD2. With 0 bases clipped from V and 1 base from J, the junction kept 10 bases outside the gene matches. The germline gives CDR1 LGHDT, CDR2 YNNKEL (reference sequence). This CDR3 is 18 amino acids long. CDR3 sequence: CASSQDYPGLAGSYEQYF. The CDR3, as DNA: TGTGCCAGCAGCCAAGATTATCCAGGGCTAGCGGGGTCCTACGAGCAGTACTTC.

CDR3 sequence (DNA): TGCGCCAGCAGCTTGGTGCTAGCGGCCTACAATGAGCAGTTCTTC. It codes for CASSLVLAAYNEQFF. The chain combines TRBV5-1 with TRBJ2-1; 7 bases are shared with TRBD2. The CDR3 spans 15 residues. From germline, CDR1 is SGHRS and CDR2 YFSETQ. The V gene end was trimmed by 0 bases and the J gene end by 2 bases; junction bases not matched to a gene: 2.

This chain connects TRBV18 to TRBJ2-7, with 10 bases identical to TRBD2. V trimming: 3 bases; J trimming: 4 bases; junction bases outside the gene matches: 9. The CDR3 runs to 16 residues. Germline CDR1 and CDR2: KGHSH and LQKENI. The CDR3 region is CASSPWERGGPYEQYF. The CDR3 coding sequence is TGTGCCAGCTCACCGTGGGAGCGGGGGGGACCTTACGAGCAGTACTTC. The variable domain in full, with the rest retrieved from reference TRBV18 and TRBJ2-7, is NAGVMQNPRHLVRRRGQEARLRCSPMKGHSHVYWYRQLPEEGLKFMVYLQKENIIDESGMPKERFSAEFPKEGPSILRIQQVVRGDSAAYFCASSPWERGGPYEQYFGPGTRLTVT.

The chain uses TRBV2 and TRBJ2-3; D remains ambiguous. Trimming cost V 3 bases and J 6 bases, with 16 bases left between them. Germline lookup yields CDR1 SNHLY and CDR2 FYNNEI. The CDR3 runs to 15 residues. CDR3 amino acids: CASSDADDFSDTQYF. The DNA of the CDR3 is TGTGCCAGCAGTGATGCCGACGACTTCTCCGATACGCAGTATTTT.

The chain uses TRBV5-6 and TRBJ1-1; 9 bases fit TRBD1. This CDR3 has 15 amino acids. Germline CDR1 SGHDT, CDR2 YYEEEE. J gave up 1 base and V 4 bases, and 5 bases lay outside the gene matches. CDR3 protein: CASSAGTGTNTEAFF. The CDR3 DNA sequence: TGTGCCAGCAGCGCCGGGACAGGGACGAACACTGAAGCTTTCTTT.